Shown below are 22 T cell receptor beta chains from a single sample sequenced in a study of OX40 agonist ivuxolimab in advanced cancers. The library was obtained by the immunoSEQ multiplex PCR assay. The table was pulled from immuneACCESS by TCRdb, which kept in-frame rearrangements only. Such tables lose some clones; where checked, under half of the loss comes from unresolved V genes, and the rest has no known cause. Present in this sample are about 96,000 clones, 90% of which were seen just once. The top ten clonotypes cover around 1.6% of the sample. Sequenced here: CD4+ or CD8+ T cells sorted from blood, sampled in a trial of the OX40 agonist ivuxolimab. These receptors were taken from an adult with an advanced solid tumor such as melanoma, head and neck, liver or kidney cancer.

The chain recombines TRBV5-1 with TRBJ1-1; TRBD1 matches 7 bases. There are 16 residues in the CDR3. V dropped 4 bases and J dropped 5; count of bases not matched to a gene: 14. Germline CDR1 SGHRS, CDR2 YFSETQ. The CDR3 DNA reads TGCGCCAGCAGCGGACTAACAGGGGTAGGGTTGACTGAAGCTTTCTTT. It specifies CASSGLTGVGLTEAFF.

The chain uses TRBV7-2 and TRBJ2-1; unclear D gene. This CDR3 is built from 14 residues. The V gene's germline CDR1 is SGHTA and CDR2 FQGNSA. V was trimmed by 5 bases and J by 2 bases, leaving 10 bases between them. For the CDR3, the DNA is TGTGCCAGCAGCCCCCAAAGCGCCTACAATGAGCAGTTCTTC. This sequence encodes CASSPQSAYNEQFF.

This clone was seen once. This rearrangement joins TRBV5-4 to TRBJ2-3, with D perhaps TRBD2 (5 bases). The V end lost 3 bases, the J end lost 0 bases, and 17 bases lay between the germline ends. Germline loops: CDR1 SGHNT, CDR2 YYREEE (reference sequence). The CDR3 is made up of 17 amino acids. Here the CDR3 reads CASSSTARASSTDTQYF. As DNA, the CDR3 is TGTGCCAGCAGCTCGACGGCGAGGGCTTCTAGCACAGATACGCAGTATTTT.

The rearrangement uses TRBV7-8 and TRBJ2-7, with 11 bases lining up with TRBD2. CDR3 length: 15 amino acids. The V gene's germline CDR1 is SGHVS and CDR2 FQNEAQ. V shed 4 bases, J shed 3 bases, and the junction held 5 bases outside the gene matches. The CDR3 DNA sequence: TGTGCCAGCAGCTCTGATAGCGGGGGGGTCTACGAGCAGTACTTC. Its protein product is CASSSDSGGVYEQYF. The whole variable domain, filled in from reference TRBV7-8 and TRBJ2-7, reads GAGVSQSPRYKVAKRGQDVALRCDPISGHVSLFWYQQALGQGPEFLTYFQNEAQLDKSGLPSDRFFAERPEGSVSTLKIQRTQQEDSAVYLCASSSDSGGVYEQYFGPGTRLTVT.

The rearrangement joins TRBV4-3 to TRBJ1-2, with D possibly TRBD1 on 5 matching bases. The CDR3 spans 15 residues. Germline loops: CDR1 LGHNA, CDR2 YSLEER. V was trimmed by 3 bases and J by 3 bases, leaving 14 bases between them. The CDR3 reads CASSQGPRGDYGYTF. CDR3 DNA sequence: TGCGCCAGCAGCCAGGGACCCCGGGGGGACTATGGCTACACCTTC.

The chain combines TRBV28 with TRBJ1-2; TRBD1 aligns across 7 bases. Germline V gene sequence: CDR1 MDHEN, CDR2 SYDVKM. This CDR3 is built from 13 residues. The trim removed 6 bases at V and 3 bases at J, leaving 4 bases unmatched. CDR3: CASSTQGYYGYTF. The CDR3 coding sequence is TGTGCCAGCAGCACACAGGGGTACTATGGCTACACCTTC.

This clone appeared once. The chain links TRBV19 to TRBJ1-1; D is unclear. V was clipped by 5 bases and J by 6 bases, with 13 bases between them. Germline assignment: CDR1 LNHDA and CDR2 SQIVND (reference sequence). The CDR3 length is 13 residues. As DNA, the CDR3 is TGTGCCAGTAGTGGACGGGCGGTCGCTGAAGCTTTCTTT. Translating it yields CASSGRAVAEAFF.

This rearrangement joins TRBV11-3 to TRBJ2-7; no reliable D call. The V end lost 0 bases, the J end lost 3 bases, and 6 bases lay between the germline ends. The CDR3 runs to 13 residues. The germline V gene encodes CDR1 SGHNT and CDR2 YENEEA. The CDR3 is CASSLDGFYEQYF. The CDR3 region has the DNA TGTGCCAGCAGCTTAGATGGCTTCTACGAGCAGTACTTC.

The sample holds a few counts of this clone. This chain uses TRBV19 with TRBJ2-1, with no clear D. From germline, CDR1 is LNHDA and CDR2 SQIVND (reference sequence). The CDR3 length is 14 residues. V lost 5 bases and J 1 base, leaving 9 bases between the germline ends. The DNA of the CDR3 is TGTGCCAGTAGTCCAGTTAGTTCCTACAATGAGCAGTTCTTC. Amino acid sequence: CASSPVSSYNEQFF.

The rearrangement links TRBV25-1 to TRBJ2-7; unclear D gene. V was pared by 1 base and J by 5 bases, with 6 bases between. The CDR3 sequence is 12 residues long. The germline gives CDR1 MGHDK, CDR2 SYGVNS. In nucleotides, the CDR3 is TGTGCCAGCAGTGAATCTTTCCACGAGCAGTACTTC. Amino acid sequence: CASSESFHEQYF.

This chain connects TRBV15 to TRBJ2-5; tentative D call: TRBD2 (5 bases). Germline-derived CDR1 and CDR2 are LNHNV and YYDKDF (reference sequence). The CDR3 sequence is 15 residues long. V was cut by 0 bases and J by 1 base, with 9 bases left in between. The CDR3 DNA sequence: TGTGCCACCAGCAGAGAAAGGACTCGCCAAGAGACCCAGTACTTC. Its translation is CATSRERTRQETQYF. Drawing the rest from reference TRBV15 and TRBJ2-5, the complete variable domain is DAMVIQNPRYQVTQFGKPVTLSCSQTLNHNVMYWYQQKSSQAPKLLFHYYDKDFNNEADTPDNFQSRRPNTSFCFLDIRSPGLGDTAMYLCATSRERTRQETQYFGPGTRLLVL.

This chain links TRBV7-9 with TRBJ2-5; D possibly corresponds to TRBD2 (5 bases). The CDR3 consists of 16 residues. The V gene's germline CDR1 is SEHNR and CDR2 FQNEAQ (reference sequence). V lost 1 base, J lost 0 bases, and 12 bases lay in between. The CDR3 loop reads CASSLDSGSHQETQYF. CDR3 nucleotides: TGTGCCAGCAGCTTAGATTCGGGGTCCCACCAAGAGACCCAGTACTTC.

Here the CDR3 reads CASTDPGGKETQYF. Written as DNA, the CDR3 is TGTGCCAGCACCGATCCGGGGGGGAAAGAGACCCAGTACTTC. The chain uses TRBV7-2 and TRBJ2-5, with 8 bases matching TRBD2. With V trimmed by 7 bases and J by 3 bases, 7 bases remained unmatched. From germline, CDR1 is SGHTA and CDR2 FQGNSA. This CDR3 has 14 residues.

The rearrangement uses TRBV11-3 and TRBJ2-7, with 7 nucleotides matching TRBD2. The V segment lost 8 bases and the J segment 2 bases; nucleotides outside the gene matches: 6. The CDR3 loop spans 13 amino acids. Germline lookup yields CDR1 SGHNT and CDR2 YENEEA. The CDR3 is CASGASGTYEQYF. CDR3 DNA: TGTGCCAGCGGGGCTAGCGGCACCTACGAGCAGTACTTC.

This clone has only a few counts. J is TRBJ2-5 and V is TRBV29-1, with D perhaps TRBD2 (6 bases). Germline-derived CDR1 and CDR2 are SQVTM and ANQGSEA. The CDR3 loop spans 14 amino acids. The V and J ends lost 6 bases and 4 bases respectively, with 18 bases between them. CDR3 amino acids: CSVGVTGVRETQYF. DNA of the CDR3: TGCAGCGTGGGCGTCACGGGGGTCAGAGAGACCCAGTACTTC.

The rearrangement joins TRBV9 to TRBJ2-2; the D gene could be TRBD1 or TRBD2 (6 bases each). The CDR3 covers 15 residues. The germline V gene has CDR1 SGDLS and CDR2 YYNGEE. The V end was cut by 0 bases, the J end by 3 bases, with 9 bases between. The CDR3 region has the DNA TGTGCCAGCAGCGTAGACGGGGGCGACACCGGGGAGCTGTTTTTT. Translated, it gives CASSVDGGDTGELFF. The whole variable domain, remainder taken from reference TRBV9 and TRBJ2-2, is DSGVTQTPKHLITATGQRVTLRCSPRSGDLSVYWYQQSLDQGLQFLIQYYNGEERAKGNILERFSAQQFPDLHSELNLSSLELGDSALYFCASSVDGGDTGELFFGEGSRLTVL.

This chain connects TRBV7-8 to TRBJ1-5, with 12 bases matching TRBD1. Germline V lookup: CDR1 SGHVS, CDR2 FQNEAQ. The V and J ends lost 5 bases and 3 bases, in that order; junction bases with no gene match: 5. CDR3 length equals 16 residues. The CDR3 here is CASSPGDRGPNQPQHF. The CDR3 DNA follows: TGTGCCAGCAGCCCAGGGGACAGGGGGCCCAATCAGCCCCAGCATTTT.

The chain has TRBV5-6 and TRBJ2-7, with 7 bases matching TRBD2. The ends lost 0 bases at V and 3 bases at J; junction bases unmatched: 3. Germline values: CDR1 SGHDT, CDR2 YYEEEE. The CDR3 is 14 residues long. The CDR3 is CASSLGASGYEQYF. In DNA form, the CDR3 reads TGTGCCAGCAGCTTGGGGGCTAGCGGCTACGAGCAGTACTTC.

This chain joins TRBV30 and TRBJ1-2; TRBD1 agrees at 7 bases. In germline, CDR1 is GTSNPN, CDR2 SVGIG (reference sequence). Trimming removed 0 bases from V and 4 bases from J; junction bases left unmatched: 2. The CDR3 has 13 amino acids. The CDR3 spells CAWSVQGTYGYTF. In DNA, the CDR3 is TGTGCCTGGAGTGTACAGGGGACCTATGGCTACACCTTC.

This chain connects TRBV15 to TRBJ2-7, with TRBD2 matching over 11 bases. The CDR3 has 16 residues. The trim removed 3 bases at V and 4 bases at J, leaving 8 bases unmatched. Germline CDR1 LNHNV, CDR2 YYDKDF (reference sequence). The CDR3 sequence: CATSRSKLAGVYEQYF. The DNA of the CDR3 is TGTGCCACCAGCAGGTCGAAACTAGCGGGAGTGTACGAGCAGTACTTC.

The chain has TRBV6-5 and TRBJ2-2, with a possible D match to TRBD2 (5 bases). This CDR3 contains 13 residues. Germline-derived CDR1 and CDR2 are MNHEY and SVGAGI. Trimming stripped 6 bases from V and 6 bases from J, with 11 bases between. The CDR3 region is CASRALAAGELFF. The CDR3 region has the DNA TGTGCCAGCAGGGCCCTAGCAGCCGGGGAGCTGTTTTTT.

The gene calls are TRBV7-6 and TRBJ2-5, with 7 bases that match TRBD2. CDR1 is SGHVS and CDR2 is FNYEAQ in the germline V gene. V lost 1 base and J lost 0; bases outside the gene matches: 17. The CDR3 loop spans 20 amino acids. CDR3 amino acids: CASSLVPASGQGGYQETQYF. The CDR3 DNA reads TGTGCCAGCAGCTTAGTCCCCGCTAGCGGCCAAGGCGGGTACCAAGAGACCCAGTACTTC.